This TCR beta chain was recovered during a study of human T cells and chemical hapten exposure. Single cDNA molecules in the library carried unique molecular identifiers attached during preparation. TCRdb called the RACE reads again in MiXCR, with one record for every CDR3 protein. Of almost 35,000 distinct CDR3 sequences in the sample, about a tenth were seen once. The time point here: pre-sensitization, week 0. The treatment is: therapeutic diphenylcyclopropenone sensitization with weekly scalp DPC. Unfractionated whole blood was the source of the extracted total RNA. Per germline, CDR1 SQVTM and CDR2 ANQGSEA. V trimming: 4 bases; J trimming: 2 bases; junction bases outside the gene matches: 7. The CDR3 has 14 residues. This clonotype was detected many times. Its specificity is unknown. General observations from the study: Counts of expanded TCRs at PT1 were positively correlated with patch test score. Clustering by CDR3 similarity yielded significantly more large clusters from expanded TCRs than controls.

The receptor was derived from a man in his fifties or sixties with alopecia areata. Some clones in this sample may be carry-over from other donors' samples. The sample was whole blood, taken in connection with sensitization to the hapten diphenylcyclopropenone (DPC). The J gene is TRBJ2-5, the V gene TRBV29-1; 7 nucleotides agree with TRBD1. Here the CDR3 reads CSVAPGTAQETQYF. CDR3 DNA: TGCAGCGTTGCCCCCGGGACAGCTCAAGAGACCCAGTACTTC.